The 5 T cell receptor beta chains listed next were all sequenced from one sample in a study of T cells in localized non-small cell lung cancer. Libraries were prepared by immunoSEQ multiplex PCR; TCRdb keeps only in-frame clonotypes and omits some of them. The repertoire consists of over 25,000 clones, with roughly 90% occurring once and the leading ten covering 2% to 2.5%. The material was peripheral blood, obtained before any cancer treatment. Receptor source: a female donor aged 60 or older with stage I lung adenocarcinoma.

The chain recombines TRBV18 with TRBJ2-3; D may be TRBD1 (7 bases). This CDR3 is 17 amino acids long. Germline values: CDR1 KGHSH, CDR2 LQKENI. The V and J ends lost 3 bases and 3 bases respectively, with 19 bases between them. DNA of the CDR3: TGTGCCAGCTCACCCCCTAGGGGGCTAGCGACGACAGATACGCAGTATTTT. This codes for CASSPPRGLATTDTQYF.

CDR3 in DNA: TGTGCCAGCAGCGCACAGGGAATCGATACGCAGTATTTT. It is translated as CASSAQGIDTQYF. This rearrangement joins TRBV7-2 to TRBJ2-3; D is possibly TRBD1 (6 bases). V was trimmed by 5 bases and J by 6 bases, leaving 12 bases between them. The CDR3 has 13 residues. Per germline, CDR1 SGHTA and CDR2 FQGNSA.

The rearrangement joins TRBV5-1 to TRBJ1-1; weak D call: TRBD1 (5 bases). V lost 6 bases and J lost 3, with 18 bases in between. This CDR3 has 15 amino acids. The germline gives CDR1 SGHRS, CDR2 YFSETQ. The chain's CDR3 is CASTGTDYGYTEAFF. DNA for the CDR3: TGCGCCAGCACCGGGACGGACTACGGATACACTGAAGCTTTCTTT.

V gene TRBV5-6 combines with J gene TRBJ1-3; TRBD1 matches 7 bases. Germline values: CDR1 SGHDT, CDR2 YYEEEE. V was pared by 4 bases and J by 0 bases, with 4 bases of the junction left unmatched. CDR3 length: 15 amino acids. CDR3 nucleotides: TGTGCCAGCAGCAAGGGGACAGTCTCTGGAAACACCATATATTTT. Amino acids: CASSKGTVSGNTIYF. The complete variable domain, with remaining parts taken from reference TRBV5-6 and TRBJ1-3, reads DAGVTQSPTHLIKTRGQQVTLRCSPKSGHDTVSWYQQALGQGPQFIFQYYEEEERQRGNFPDRFSGHQFPNYSSELNVNALLLGDSALYLCASSKGTVSGNTIYFGEGSWLTVV.

DNA of the CDR3: TGTGCCAGTAGGACTACACACTCTGGGGCCAACGTCCTGACTTTC. Translated, it gives CASRTTHSGANVLTF. The genes are TRBV19 and TRBJ2-6; perhaps TRBD2 as D (5 bases). Deletions cut 6 bases from V and 0 bases from J, with 9 bases between. Germline V CDR1 and CDR2: LNHDA, SQIVND (reference sequence). The CDR3 contains 15 residues.